The clone carrying this TCR beta chain was seen a single time. CDR1 is MNHEY and CDR2 is SVGAGI in the germline V gene. This CDR3 has 14 residues. Between the trimmed V and J ends, which lost 5 bases and 4 bases, there was a span of 9 bases. The data were taken from a study of blood T cell repertoires in COVID-19. Study context: Some COVID-19 samples were acute and others convalescent; all came from the United States, Italy and Spain. Sample material is recorded as cDNA or gDNA derived from T cells, B-cell-depleted T cells, or PBMCs.

Authors' processing steps: Reference gene primer amplification gave nucleated cell count estimates. Libraries were prepared by immunoSEQ multiplex PCR; TCRdb keeps only in-frame clonotypes and omits some of them. The V and J calls and clone size come from that table; D and trimming were worked out from the DNA. The sample contains about 400,000 clones, 70% to 90% of which appear only once. The receptor's source is a woman aged 30 to 39 with active or convalescent COVID-19. This chain connects TRBV6-5 to TRBJ2-6; D is uncertain. Source material: peripheral blood. The DNA for the CDR3 is TGTGCCAGCAGTAACACATGGGGGGCCAACGTCCTGACTTTC. Its protein product is CASSNTWGANVLTF.